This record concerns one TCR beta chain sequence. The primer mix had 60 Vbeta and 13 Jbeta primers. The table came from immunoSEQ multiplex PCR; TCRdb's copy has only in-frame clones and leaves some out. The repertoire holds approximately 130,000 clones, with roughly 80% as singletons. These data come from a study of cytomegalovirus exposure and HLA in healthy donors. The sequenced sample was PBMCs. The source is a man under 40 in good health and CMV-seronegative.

The CDR3 protein is CSVGDKGGTYEQYF. In DNA form, the CDR3 reads TGCAGCGTTGGAGATAAAGGCGGAACCTACGAGCAGTACTTC. The genes are TRBV29-1 and TRBJ2-7, with no clear D. Germline V gene data show CDR1 as SQVTM and CDR2 as ANQGSEA. This CDR3 spans 14 amino acids. V was pared by 4 bases and J by 2 bases, with 15 bases between.